This paragraph covers one TCR beta chain sequence. The clone's antigen remains unknown. No base-level quality is on record; no much larger clone is a single base apart. Reading the label with the study, this specimen's time point is: peripheral blood 6 weeks after treatment start. The cohort comprised more than 25 patients with locally advanced or metastatic urothelial carcinoma treated at Memorial Sloan Kettering on a trial protocol. Peripheral blood mononuclear cells were collected from each patient pretreatment and during treatment, giving between 1 and 8 total time points per patient. The Qiagen DNeasy Blood extraction kit was used to purify genomic DNA from total PBMCs and tumor samples. PBMCs were collected pretreatment and during treatment, and were isolated and stored as previously described. The data are from a study of PD-L1 blockade in urothelial cancer (dated by TCRdb to between 2016 and 2019). With regard to the full study: All patients started therapy around 2014 and received atezolizumab 1,200 mg intravenously every 3 weeks. Blood samples were analyzed at 3 weeks after treatment start (second dose) and at 6 weeks after treatment start. An ECOG performance status of 0 or 1 was recorded for the patients, and 0 to 3 prior chemotherapy regimens had been received by the patients. About 85% of the roughly 29 patients were males with bladder-origin urothelial cancer, and about 60% of the roughly 30 reported a prior smoking history. Pretreatment blood TCR-seq was available for nearly 30 patients, at least one posttreatment blood collection was obtained for around 25 patients, and tumor TCR-seq was available for around 25 patients. A median of about 140,000 T cells and 83,000 or so unique TCRs was obtained from blood samples, and a median clonality of around 0.08 was observed. Progression-free survival longer than 6 months counted as durable clinical benefit, and TCR features were additionally tested against both progression-free and overall survival. In the same patients, pretreatment tumors underwent whole exome sequencing and RNA sequencing in addition to TCR sequencing. The study was an exploratory multi-omic analysis of somatic, immune and clinical correlates of response to PD-L1 blockade with atezolizumab in urothelial cancer. Eight to ten patients achieved durable clinical benefit and roughly 20 did not. Pretreatment tumor samples, along with matched peripheral blood collected serially before and after atezolizumab treatment, underwent TCR sequencing.

Points the paper makes about the study in general: Patients with durable benefit showed greater expansion of tumor-associated TCR clones in peripheral blood 3 weeks after starting treatment (n ≈ 21, p = 0.022). A pretreatment peripheral blood TCR clonality below the median was linked to improved progression-free and overall survival. Because of the small sample size (n ≈ 29) and the many exploratory analyses performed, the results are intended to be regarded as hypothesis-generating.

Synthetic TCR analog templates were spiked into each PCR to estimate absolute template abundance from read counts. Using the immunoSEQ assay, TCRbeta CDR3 regions were amplified from genomic DNA with bias-controlled V and J gene primers. Sequencing of rearranged TCRbeta segments was done at approximately 20X coverage. The study's processing was this. Clustering was used to correct sequencing errors, and CDR3s were annotated against IMGT to assign V, D and J genes. Downstream analyses used only productive TCRbeta rearrangements, leaving out any out-of-frame or stop-codon sequences. Clonality was computed as one minus Shannon entropy normalized by the log of the number of unique productive sequences. Fisher's exact test with Benjamini-Hochberg correction, at a threshold of adjusted p below 0.01, was used to find clones that differed between time points or between blood and tumor. The table comes from immuneACCESS by way of TCRdb, which keeps in-frame sequences with V and J called. Part of the clones is missing from these tables; in studies checked, under half for an unresolved V gene and the rest for unknown reasons. That table furnishes V, J and clone size, whereas the DNA furnished D and trimming. The sample table shows around 110,000 clones, and around 89% are seen once. The ten largest clones capture more than 1.5% of the sample.

The sequencing here drew on PBMCs, taken around atezolizumab (anti-PD-L1) treatment. The origin of this receptor is a man between 60 and 70 years old with urothelial cancer.

The base sequence is TGCGCCAGCAGCCGGGATTACGAGCAGTACTTC. The resulting protein is CASSRDYEQYF. The chain is made from TRBV5-1 and TRBJ2-7; D gene: possibly TRBD2, on 5 matching bases. The CDR3, cysteine through phenylalanine, is 11 amino acids long. Just CDR3 DNA is preserved here, 33 bases in frame from base 1. V is reduced by 4 bases and J by 4 bases, leaving a spacing of 6 bases between them. CDR1 and CDR2 (SGHRS, YFSETQ) derive from the germline V gene. When the CDR3 is completed using the reference TRBV5-1 and TRBJ2-7 genes on either side, the full variable domain is KAGVTQTPRYLIKTRGQQVTLSCSPISGHRSVSWYQQTPGQGLQFLFEYFSETQRNKGNFPGRFSGRQFSNSRSEMNVSTLELGDSALYLCASSRDYEQYFGPGTRLTVT.